What follows are 4 T cell receptor beta chains derived from one specimen sequenced in a study of molecular identifiers for immune sequencing clone quantification. TCRdb recomputed calls from the PCR reads with MiXCR, one row per CDR3 protein. The sample carries over 300,000 distinct CDR3 sequences, about 23% recorded once. The specimen was naive CD8+ T cells from blood, with Jurkat cell RNA spiked in. This sample's subset: FACS-sorted CD8+CD4-CCR7+CD45RA+ naive T cells. Source of these receptors: a human donor in good health. Some libraries in this study had Jurkat cell RNA spiked in.

This clonotype has at least ten counts. The chain is built from TRBV6-5 and TRBJ2-7; D gene unclear. CDR3 length: 16 residues. V was shortened by 0 bases and J by 3 bases, with 15 bases between the two germline ends. Per germline, CDR1 MNHEY and CDR2 SVGAGI. CDR3 amino acids: CASSYSAGQPHYEQYF. Here the CDR3 DNA reads TGTGCCAGCAGTTACTCCGCAGGCCAACCGCACTACGAGCAGTACTTC.

A note on this clonotype: Since a much larger clone is just one base distant, this may be a read error. The chain carries TRBV2 and TRBJ2-3, with D possibly matching TRBD2 (6 bases). Deletions cut 4 bases from V and 0 bases from J, with 11 bases between. This CDR3 has 15 residues. Germline CDR1 reads SNHLY; CDR2 reads FYNNEI. CDR3 nucleotides: TGTGCCAGCAGTGGGACTGCGGGGAGCACAGATACGCAGTATTTT. Its translation: CASSGTAGSTDTQYF.

The CDR3 spells CASSYLQETQYF. As DNA, the CDR3 is TGTGCCAGCAGTTACCTCCAAGAGACCCAGTACTTC. The chain carries TRBV6-2 or TRBV6-3 and TRBJ2-5; D is unclear. Germline V CDR1 and CDR2: MNHEY, SVGEGT. The CDR3 consists of 12 residues. Trimming pared 2 bases from V and 1 base from J, leaving 2 bases between.

The CDR3: CASSIVAREQYF. The DNA for the CDR3 is TGTGCCAGCAGCATAGTAGCGCGCGAGCAGTACTTC. V gene TRBV7-9 combines with J gene TRBJ2-7; a weak D match, TRBD2 (5 bases). V lost 5 bases and J 6 bases, leaving 11 bases between the germline ends. Germline values: CDR1 SEHNR, CDR2 FQNEAQ (reference sequence). CDR3 length: 12 amino acids.